These 19 T cell receptor beta chains were all obtained from the same sample, sequenced in a study of T cells after yellow fever vaccination. TCRdb itself ran the 5' RACE reads through MiXCR, one entry per CDR3 protein. The profile shows about 630,000 distinct CDR3 sequences, around 12% of them singletons. This specimen was PBMCs, taken on the day of the yellow fever booster vaccination. Receptor source: a man aged 25 to 40 who received the YFV17D yellow fever vaccine.

The J gene is TRBJ2-3, the V gene TRBV10-3, with TRBD1 identical over 9 bases. J gave up 4 bases and V 10 bases, and 12 bases lay outside the gene matches. The CDR3 covers 15 residues. The germline CDR1 and CDR2 sequences are ENHRY and SYGVKD. The CDR3 is CATGETGGRSDTQYF. The CDR3 DNA follows: TGTGCCACGGGGGAGACAGGGGGTCGGTCAGATACGCAGTATTTT.

This clonotype showed up just a few times. CDR3 amino acids: CASSFSDLSGTGGNYGYTF. The CDR3 coding sequence is TGTGCCAGCAGCTTCTCCGATTTGTCCGGGACAGGGGGAAACTATGGCTACACCTTC. The chain combines TRBV11-2 with TRBJ1-2, with 11 bases aligning to TRBD1. J gave up 2 bases and V 3 bases, and 14 bases lay outside the gene matches. Germline-derived CDR1 and CDR2 are SGHAT and FQNNGV. CDR3 size: 19 residues.

The rearrangement joins TRBV5-4 to TRBJ2-3; D gene unclear. The V and J ends lost 3 bases and 0 bases respectively, with 11 bases between them. In germline, CDR1 is SGHNT, CDR2 YYREEE (reference sequence). This CDR3 is 15 amino acids long. DNA for the CDR3: TGTGCCAGCAGCTCGTTTGGACGGAGCACAGATACGCAGTATTTT. Its translation: CASSSFGRSTDTQYF. The variable domain in full, completed from reference TRBV5-4 and TRBJ2-3, reads ETGVTQSPTHLIKTRGQQVTLRCSSQSGHNTVSWYQQALGQGPQFIFQYYREEENGRGNFPPRFSGLQFPNYSSELNVNALELDDSALYLCASSSFGRSTDTQYFGPGTRLTVL.

This clonotype was observed a few times. The chain employs TRBV30 and TRBJ1-2; tentatively, D is TRBD1 (6 bases). This CDR3 spans 14 amino acids. V lost 3 bases and J lost 2, with 13 bases in between. CDR1 is GTSNPN and CDR2 is SVGIG in the germline V gene (reference sequence). The CDR3: CAWSADSVNYGYTF. As DNA, the CDR3 is TGTGCCTGGAGCGCGGACAGCGTCAACTATGGCTACACCTTC.

The sample holds many counts of this clonotype. The V gene is TRBV4-3, the J gene TRBJ2-6; D remains ambiguous. This CDR3 is 16 amino acids long. Trimming left V 1 base short and J 0 bases short, with 7 bases between. Germline lookup yields CDR1 LGHNA and CDR2 YSLEER. In DNA, the CDR3 is TGCGCCAGCAGCCAAGCTCTCGGCTCTGGGGCCAACGTCCTGACTTTC. This encodes CASSQALGSGANVLTF.

The V call is TRBV6-5, the J call TRBJ2-3; TRBD2 agrees at 9 bases. Looked up from germline, CDR1 is MNHEY and CDR2 is SVGAGI. This CDR3 has 16 amino acids. After removal of 2 bases from V and 3 bases from J, the junction contained 6 bases not matched to a gene. CDR3 amino acids: CASSYGLAGWTDTQYF. The CDR3 DNA reads as TGTGCCAGCAGTTACGGGCTAGCGGGATGGACAGATACGCAGTATTTT.

The chain has TRBV24-1 and TRBJ1-2, with TRBD1 matching 9 bases. From germline, CDR1 is KGHDR and CDR2 SFDVKD. The CDR3 runs to 15 residues. The V and J ends lost 3 bases and 3 bases, in that order; junction bases with no gene match: 4. DNA for the CDR3: TGTGCCACCAGTGATGGGGGACAGGGTGACTATGGCTACACCTTC. Translation: CATSDGGQGDYGYTF.

The chain has TRBV4-3 and TRBJ1-4; D unresolved. This CDR3 has 17 residues. CDR1 is LGHNA and CDR2 is YSLEER in the germline V gene. Between the trimmed V and J ends, which lost 0 bases and 5 bases, there was a span of 16 bases. CDR3 bases: TGCGCCAGCAGCCAAGATCTAACGGGAATGCGCAATGAAAAACTGTTTTTT. This sequence encodes CASSQDLTGMRNEKLFF.

The chain has TRBV4-3 and TRBJ2-1, with a possible D match to TRBD2 (5 bases). The germline V gene encodes CDR1 LGHNA and CDR2 YSLEER. The CDR3 runs to 16 residues. V lost 0 bases and J lost 2, with 11 bases in between. CDR3 sequence (DNA): TGCGCCAGCAGCCAAGACCCGAGGGCAGCCTACAATGAGCAGTTCTTC. It is translated as CASSQDPRAAYNEQFF.

This clonotype was found a few times. The CDR3 protein is CASSPRGHEQYF. In nucleotides, the CDR3 is TGTGCCAGCAGCCCGAGGGGGCACGAGCAGTACTTC. The chain couples TRBV7-6 to TRBJ2-7; 7 bases fit TRBD1. This CDR3 contains 12 residues. J was trimmed by 5 bases and V by 5 bases; bases with no gene match: 3. CDR1 is SGHVS and CDR2 is FNYEAQ in the germline V gene.

The chain couples TRBV18 to TRBJ1-1; no definite D call. The germline V gene encodes CDR1 KGHSH and CDR2 LQKENI. This CDR3 region has 11 residues. Trimming shortened V by 5 bases and J by 3 bases, and 4 bases separated the two germline ends. The CDR3 nucleotides read TGTGCCAGCTCAGGATACACTGAAGCTTTCTTT. This sequence encodes CASSGYTEAFF.

The V gene is TRBV29-1, the J gene TRBJ2-5; 8 bases are a match to TRBD1. V dropped 7 bases and J dropped 4; count of bases not matched to a gene: 5. Germline V gene data show CDR1 as SQVTM and CDR2 as ANQGSEA. The CDR3 has 12 residues. CDR3 sequence reads: CSAYRGAETQYF. The CDR3 coding sequence is TGCAGCGCTTACAGGGGGGCAGAGACCCAGTACTTC.

This clonotype has at least ten counts. The chain joins TRBV3-1 to TRBJ2-1; D remains unclear. The CDR3 spans 13 residues. Trimming cost V 4 bases and J 3 bases, with 7 bases left between them. CDR1 is LGHDT, CDR2 YNNKEL, per germline (reference sequence). CDR3 loop: CASSLTNYNEQFF. The CDR3 DNA reads TGTGCCAGCAGCCTGACCAACTACAATGAGCAGTTCTTC.

This clonotype was recorded a few times. The chain has TRBV12-3 or TRBV12-4 and TRBJ1-4, with 7 bases identical to TRBD1. J was trimmed by 8 bases and V by 6 bases; bases with no gene match: 9. The CDR3 loop spans 14 amino acids. The CDR3 reads CASRGDRDPEKLFF. For the CDR3, the DNA is TGTGCCAGCAGAGGCGACAGGGACCCCGAAAAACTGTTTTTT.

The chain joins TRBV4-3 to TRBJ2-1; D call uncertain. The CDR3 length is 13 residues. Germline V lookup: CDR1 LGHNA, CDR2 YSLEER. V dropped 1 base and J dropped 6 bases, with 7 bases sitting between them. The CDR3 spells CASSQVNGNEQFF. In DNA, the CDR3 is TGCGCCAGCAGCCAAGTTAACGGCAATGAGCAGTTCTTC.

Only a few counts were recorded for this clonotype. This chain connects TRBV7-8 to TRBJ2-3; TRBD2 is a possible D gene (6 bases). V lost 7 bases, J lost 3 bases, and 14 bases lay in between. CDR3 length: 14 amino acids. CDR1 and CDR2 (germline): SGHVS, FQNEAQ. The CDR3 nucleotides are TGTGCCAGCAACCCCATGGAGGGAACAGATACGCAGTATTTT. Residues: CASNPMEGTDTQYF.

The chain combines TRBV18 with TRBJ1-1; perhaps TRBD1 as D (6 bases). CDR3 length equals 15 residues. Germline V gives CDR1 KGHSH, CDR2 LQKENI. V shed 3 bases and J shed 6 bases, with 17 bases lying between them. CDR3 loop: CASSPASGAGAEAFF. Here the CDR3 DNA reads TGTGCCAGCTCACCCGCTTCAGGGGCAGGCGCTGAAGCTTTCTTT.

Ten or more counts support this clonotype. The V call is TRBV4-3, the J call TRBJ2-7, with 11 positions matching TRBD2. The CDR3 spans 15 residues. The V gene's germline CDR1 is LGHNA and CDR2 YSLEER. Losses at the gene ends were 4 bases for V and 3 bases for J; bases not matched to a gene: 5. CDR3 sequence: CASSRGTSGFYEQYF. The CDR3 DNA reads TGCGCCAGCAGCCGGGGGACTAGCGGATTCTACGAGCAGTACTTC.

This clonotype was observed a handful of times. The V call is TRBV27, the J call TRBJ2-3; 7 nucleotides line up with TRBD2. Germline V gene lookup returns CDR1 MNHEY and CDR2 SMNVEV (reference sequence). Trimming removed 7 bases from V and 1 base from J; junction bases left unmatched: 11. The CDR3 is made up of 16 amino acids. The CDR3 DNA reads as TGTGCCAGCACCAGTATGGCTAGCGGACGCACAGATACGCAGTATTTT. Translating gives CASTSMASGRTDTQYF.